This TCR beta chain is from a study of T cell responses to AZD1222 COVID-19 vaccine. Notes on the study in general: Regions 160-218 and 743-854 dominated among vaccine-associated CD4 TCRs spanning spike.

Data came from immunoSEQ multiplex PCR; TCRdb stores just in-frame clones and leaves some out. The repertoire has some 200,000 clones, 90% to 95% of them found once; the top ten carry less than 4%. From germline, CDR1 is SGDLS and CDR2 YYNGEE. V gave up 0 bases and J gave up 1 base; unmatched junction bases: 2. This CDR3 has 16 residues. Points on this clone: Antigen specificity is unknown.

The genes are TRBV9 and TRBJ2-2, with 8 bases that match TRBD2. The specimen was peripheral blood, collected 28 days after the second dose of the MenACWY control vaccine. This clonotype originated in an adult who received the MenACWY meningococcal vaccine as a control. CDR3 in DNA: TGTGCCAGCAGCGTAGGGGCGGGAGGGAACACCGGGGAGCTGTTTTTT. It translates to CASSVGAGGNTGELFF.